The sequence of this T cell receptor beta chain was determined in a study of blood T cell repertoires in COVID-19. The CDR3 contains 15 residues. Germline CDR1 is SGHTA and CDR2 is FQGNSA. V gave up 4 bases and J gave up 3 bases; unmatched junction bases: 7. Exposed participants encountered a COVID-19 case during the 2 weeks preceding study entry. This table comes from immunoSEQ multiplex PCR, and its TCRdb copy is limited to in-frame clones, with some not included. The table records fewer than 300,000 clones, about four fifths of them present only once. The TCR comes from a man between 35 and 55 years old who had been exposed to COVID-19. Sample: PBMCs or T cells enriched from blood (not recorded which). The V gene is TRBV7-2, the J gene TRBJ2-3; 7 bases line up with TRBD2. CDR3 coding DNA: TGTGCCAGCAGCTCTTCGACTAGCCGGACAGATACGCAGTATTTT. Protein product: CASSSSTSRTDTQYF.